The 8 T cell receptor beta chains listed next were all sequenced from one sample in a study of T cells in Graves' hyperthyroidism and ophthalmopathy. The TCR beta CDR3 regions underwent amplification using RNA transcripts as the source. Using the HTBI primer set, a first-round RT-PCR was run on the TCR CDR3. TCRdb analysed the multiplex PCR reads with MiXCR anew, one entry per CDR3 protein. The table has hundreds of thousands of distinct CDR3 sequences, roughly 24% seen once; the top ten hold around 10%. What was sequenced was blood. These TCRs come from a woman in her thirties with Graves' ophthalmopathy.

This clonotype was seen at least ten times. The V call is TRBV5-1, the J call TRBJ2-7, with 8 nucleotides matching TRBD1. Germline-derived CDR1 and CDR2 are SGHRS and YFSETQ. V lost 1 base to trimming and J lost 4 bases; unmatched junction nucleotides: 10. The CDR3 is 16 residues long. As DNA, the CDR3 is TGCGCCAGCAGCTTGAGTGCCGCAGGGGGCATGTACGAGCAGTACTTC. This translates into CASSLSAAGGMYEQYF.

The V call is TRBV12-3 or TRBV12-4, the J call TRBJ2-7; no definite D call. This CDR3 spans 11 amino acids. Between the trimmed V and J ends, which lost 3 bases and 5 bases, there was a span of 5 bases. DNA of the CDR3: TGTGCCAGCAGTTTCGAGGACGAGCAGTACTTC. It codes for CASSFEDEQYF.

This clonotype was detected a few times. V and J are TRBV20-1 and TRBJ1-1; the D is unclear. V was shortened by 0 bases and J by 0 bases, with 5 bases between the two germline ends. Per germline, CDR1 DFQATT and CDR2 SNEGSKA (reference sequence). CDR3 length: 13 residues. The CDR3 bases are TGCAGTGCTAGAGATTTCTTGAACACTGAAGCTTTCTTT. Translating it yields CSARDFLNTEAFF.

This clonotype was seen at least ten times. This chain links TRBV20-1 with TRBJ1-5, with 12 bases aligning to TRBD1. Germline V gene lookup returns CDR1 DFQATT and CDR2 SNEGSKA (reference sequence). V shed 3 bases, J shed 6 bases, and the junction held 6 bases outside the gene matches. The CDR3 is made up of 15 amino acids. CDR3 in amino acids: CSASARDRGLQPQHF. CDR3 DNA sequence: TGCAGTGCTAGTGCCCGGGACAGGGGGCTTCAGCCCCAGCATTTT.

The chain carries TRBV28 and TRBJ2-5; perhaps TRBD2 as D (5 bases). Germline assignment: CDR1 MDHEN and CDR2 SYDVKM. The CDR3 is made up of 13 amino acids. Deletions cut 6 bases from V and 3 bases from J, with 11 bases between. The CDR3 DNA sequence: TGTGCCAGCAGGAGGGTGGGGAAAGAGACCCAGTACTTC. It specifies CASRRVGKETQYF.

V and J are TRBV19 and TRBJ2-5, with 8 bases lining up with TRBD2. The V gene's germline CDR1 is LNHDA and CDR2 SQIVND (reference sequence). After removal of 1 base from V and 2 bases from J, the junction contained 3 bases not matched to a gene. This CDR3 contains 15 residues. DNA of the CDR3: TGTGCCAGTAGTATAGTGCGGGGGGAACAAGAGACCCAGTACTTC. Translation: CASSIVRGEQETQYF.

The chain employs TRBV6-1 and TRBJ1-1; TRBD1 matches 8 bases. The V gene end was trimmed by 5 bases and the J gene end by 4 bases; junction bases not matched to a gene: 9. The CDR3 length is 15 residues. CDR1 is MNHNS, CDR2 SASEGT, per germline. The CDR3 nucleotides read TGTGCCAGCAGTAGTCAGGGGGCGGTCAGCACTGAAGCTTTCTTT. Protein: CASSSQGAVSTEAFF.

Worth noting for this clonotype: Given a much more abundant clone one base away, this may be a read error. The chain uses TRBV2 and TRBJ2-5, with 9 bases fitting TRBD1. Unmatched junction bases numbered 12, after V lost 7 bases and J lost 6 bases. Germline-derived CDR1 and CDR2 are SNHLY and FYNNEI. CDR3 length equals 15 residues. CDR3 residues: CASISGTGRIQTQYF. The CDR3 nucleotides are TGTGCCAGCATATCCGGGACAGGGAGGATTCAGACCCAGTACTTC.